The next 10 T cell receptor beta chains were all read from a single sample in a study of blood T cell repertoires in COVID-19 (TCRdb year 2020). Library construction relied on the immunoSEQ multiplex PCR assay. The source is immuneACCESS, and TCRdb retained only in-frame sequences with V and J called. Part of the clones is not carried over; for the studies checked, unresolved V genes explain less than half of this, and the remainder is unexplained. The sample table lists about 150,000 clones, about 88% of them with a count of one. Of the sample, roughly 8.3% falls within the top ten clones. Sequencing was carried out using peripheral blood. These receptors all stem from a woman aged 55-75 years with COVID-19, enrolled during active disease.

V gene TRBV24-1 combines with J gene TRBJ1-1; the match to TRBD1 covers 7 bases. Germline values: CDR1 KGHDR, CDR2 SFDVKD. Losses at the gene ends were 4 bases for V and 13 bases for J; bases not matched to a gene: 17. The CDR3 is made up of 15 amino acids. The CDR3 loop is CATSDRSTGFRSRFF. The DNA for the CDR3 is TGTGCCACCAGTGACCGATCGACAGGGTTCAGGTCGCGTTTCTTT.

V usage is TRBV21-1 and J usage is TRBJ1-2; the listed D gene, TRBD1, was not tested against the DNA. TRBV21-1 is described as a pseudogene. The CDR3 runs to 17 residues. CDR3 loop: CASSLQGQRRPNYGYTF. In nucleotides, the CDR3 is TGTGCCAGCAGCTTACAAGGACAGCGACGCCCTAACTATGGCTACACCTTC.

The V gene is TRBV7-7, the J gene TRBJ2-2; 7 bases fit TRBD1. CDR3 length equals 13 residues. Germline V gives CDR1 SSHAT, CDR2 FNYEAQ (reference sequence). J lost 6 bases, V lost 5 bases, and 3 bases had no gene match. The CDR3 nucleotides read TGTGCCAGCAGCATAGACAGGGCCGGGGAGCTGTTTTTT. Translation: CASSIDRAGELFF.

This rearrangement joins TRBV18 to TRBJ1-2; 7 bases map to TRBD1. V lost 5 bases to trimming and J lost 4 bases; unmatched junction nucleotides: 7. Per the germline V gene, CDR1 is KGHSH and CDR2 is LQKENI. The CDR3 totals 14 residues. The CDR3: CASSAGQKPYGYTF. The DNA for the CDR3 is TGTGCCAGCTCAGCGGGACAGAAGCCCTATGGCTACACCTTC. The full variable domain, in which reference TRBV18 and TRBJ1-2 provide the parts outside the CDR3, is NAGVMQNPRHLVRRRGQEARLRCSPMKGHSHVYWYRQLPEEGLKFMVYLQKENIIDESGMPKERFSAEFPKEGPSILRIQQVVRGDSAAYFCASSAGQKPYGYTFGSGTRLTVV.

The CDR3 is CASSNSRVENTIYF. The CDR3 DNA reads as TGTGCCAGCAGCAATTCGAGAGTGGAGAACACCATATATTTT. The rearrangement links TRBV6-5 to TRBJ1-3; D remains unclear. V was shortened by 6 bases and J by 7 bases, with 16 bases between the two germline ends. The CDR3 loop spans 14 amino acids. Germline values: CDR1 MNHEY, CDR2 SVGAGI.

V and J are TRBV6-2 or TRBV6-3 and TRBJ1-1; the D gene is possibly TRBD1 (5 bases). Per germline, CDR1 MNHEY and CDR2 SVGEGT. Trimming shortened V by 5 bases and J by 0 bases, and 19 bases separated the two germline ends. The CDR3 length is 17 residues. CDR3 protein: CASSPGQGVGMNTEAFF. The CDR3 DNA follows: TGTGCCAGCAGTCCCGGTCAGGGCGTAGGGATGAACACTGAAGCTTTCTTT.

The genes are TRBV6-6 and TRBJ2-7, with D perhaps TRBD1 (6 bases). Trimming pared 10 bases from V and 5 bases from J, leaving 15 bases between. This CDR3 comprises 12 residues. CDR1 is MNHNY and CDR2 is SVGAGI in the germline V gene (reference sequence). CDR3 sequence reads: CATYQGFDEQYF. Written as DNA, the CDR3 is TGTGCCACATACCAGGGGTTCGACGAGCAGTACTTC.

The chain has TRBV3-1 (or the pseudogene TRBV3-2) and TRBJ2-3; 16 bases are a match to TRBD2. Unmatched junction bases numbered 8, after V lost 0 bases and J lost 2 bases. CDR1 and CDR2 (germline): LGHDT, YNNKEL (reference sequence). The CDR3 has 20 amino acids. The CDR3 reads CASSQDLGTSGGAFTDTQYF. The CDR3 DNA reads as TGTGCCAGCAGCCAAGATCTGGGGACTAGCGGGGGGGCGTTCACAGATACGCAGTATTTT.

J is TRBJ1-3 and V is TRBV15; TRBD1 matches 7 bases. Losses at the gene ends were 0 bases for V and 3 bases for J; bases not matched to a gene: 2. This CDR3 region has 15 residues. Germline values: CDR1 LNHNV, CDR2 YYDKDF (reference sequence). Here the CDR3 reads CATSRDGTVGNTIYF. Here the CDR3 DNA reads TGTGCCACCAGCAGAGATGGGACAGTTGGAAACACCATATATTTT.

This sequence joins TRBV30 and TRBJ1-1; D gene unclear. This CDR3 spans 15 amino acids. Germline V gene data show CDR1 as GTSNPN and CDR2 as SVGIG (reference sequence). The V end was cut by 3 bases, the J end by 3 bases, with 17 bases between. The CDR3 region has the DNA TGTGCCTGGAGCTCAGAGGTGACCGGATACACTGAAGCTTTCTTT. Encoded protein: CAWSSEVTGYTEAFF.